The 23 T cell receptor beta chains listed next were all sequenced from one sample in a study of shared clonotypes between healthy human individuals. TCRdb's table, derived via immunoSEQ multiplex PCR, lists solely in-frame clones and lacks some. The data hold about 2 million clones, with just under 95% observed a single time. CD8 cells regarded as naive lacked CD45RO, were positively chosen for CCR7, and omitted terminally differentiated effector memory CD45RA+ cells. Material for sequencing was naive CD8+ T cells sorted from blood. The origin of the receptors is a man aged 18-30 years in good health.

The chain employs TRBV27 and TRBJ1-1, with a tentative D call TRBD1 (5 bases). Germline-derived CDR1 and CDR2 are MNHEY and SMNVEV (reference sequence). The V and J ends lost 1 base and 1 base respectively, with 10 bases between them. This CDR3 region has 15 residues. In DNA, the CDR3 is TGTGCCAGCAGTTTATGGGGGAACGCGAACACTGAAGCTTTCTTT. Translated: CASSLWGNANTEAFF.

The gene calls are TRBV7-9 and TRBJ2-5; 8 bases are a match to TRBD2. With 6 bases clipped from V and 4 bases from J, the junction kept 7 bases outside the gene matches. CDR1 is SEHNR, CDR2 FQNEAQ, per germline (reference sequence). This CDR3 is built from 14 residues. CDR3 sequence reads: CASRPRGGRETQYF. The CDR3 nucleotides read TGTGCCAGCAGGCCCCGCGGGGGGCGAGAGACCCAGTACTTC.

The V call is TRBV11-3, the J call TRBJ2-2; a possible D gene is TRBD1 (6 bases). Germline lookup yields CDR1 SGHNT and CDR2 YENEEA. The CDR3 covers 13 residues. With 0 bases removed from V and 7 bases from J, the gap between germline ends came to 6 bases. CDR3 sequence reads: CASSLEGGGELFF. CDR3 DNA: TGTGCCAGCAGCTTAGAAGGGGGCGGGGAGCTGTTTTTT.

A note on this clone: Other DNA sequences of this sample code for an identical CDR3. The chain joins TRBV5-1 to TRBJ2-1; 7 nucleotides agree with TRBD1. The CDR3 length is 13 residues. The V gene's germline CDR1 is SGHRS and CDR2 YFSETQ. J was trimmed by 7 bases and V by 6 bases; bases with no gene match: 7. CDR3 DNA: TGCGCCAGCACCTTAGGGGGCGTTAATGAGCAGTTCTTC. It translates to CASTLGGVNEQFF.

The chain has TRBV27 and TRBJ1-5, with D possibly matching TRBD1 (5 bases). V was pared by 5 bases and J by 0 bases, with 11 bases between. CDR1 is MNHEY and CDR2 is SMNVEV in the germline V gene (reference sequence). This CDR3 has 15 residues. CDR3 in amino acids: CASSPDNYSNQPQHF. Written as DNA, the CDR3 is TGTGCCAGCAGTCCGGACAATTATAGCAATCAGCCCCAGCATTTT.

On this clone itself: This CDR3 is also generated by other DNA sequences in the sample. The chain combines TRBV28 with TRBJ1-5; a possible D gene is TRBD1 (6 bases). V gave up 6 bases and J gave up 0 bases, with 9 bases separating them. Germline V gives CDR1 MDHEN, CDR2 SYDVKM. The length of the CDR3 is 14 residues. The chain's CDR3 is CASSRTDSNQPQHF. The CDR3 DNA reads as TGTGCCAGCAGCCGGACAGATAGCAATCAGCCCCAGCATTTT.

The V call is TRBV28, the J call TRBJ2-5; 10 bases are a match to TRBD2. This CDR3 region has 16 residues. With 5 bases clipped from V and 3 bases from J, the junction kept 9 bases outside the gene matches. The germline V gene encodes CDR1 MDHEN and CDR2 SYDVKM. CDR3 nucleotides: TGTGCCAGCAGTCCAACGGGACTAGCGATCGAAGAGACCCAGTACTTC. Translation gives CASSPTGLAIEETQYF. Based on the CDR3 plus reference TRBV28 and TRBJ2-5, the full variable domain is DVKVTQSSRYLVKRTGEKVFLECVQDMDHENMFWYRQDPGLGLRLIYFSYDVKMKEKGDIPEGYSVSREKKERFSLILESASTNQTSMYLCASSPTGLAIEETQYFGPGTRLLVL.

The CDR3 nucleotides read TGTGCCAGCAGTTGGGCGAACGAGCAGTACTTC. This codes for CASSWANEQYF. The J gene is TRBJ2-7, the V gene TRBV27; D unresolved. CDR1 is MNHEY and CDR2 is SMNVEV in the germline V gene (reference sequence). This CDR3 comprises 11 residues. Deletions cut 4 bases from V and 5 bases from J, with 6 bases between.

The chain uses TRBV4-1 and TRBJ2-5; D is uncertain. The V and J ends lost 0 bases and 2 bases respectively, with 13 bases between them. Germline CDR1 and CDR2: MGHRA and YSYEKL. The CDR3 sequence is 16 residues long. CDR3 in amino acids: CASSQESLTVQETQYF. CDR3 sequence (DNA): TGCGCCAGCAGCCAAGAGTCGTTAACAGTACAAGAGACCCAGTACTTC.

V is TRBV19 and J is TRBJ2-1; TRBD1 or TRBD2 may be the D gene (5 bases each). CDR1 and CDR2 (germline): LNHDA, SQIVND (reference sequence). V was shortened by 4 bases and J by 8 bases, with 15 bases between the two germline ends. This CDR3 spans 14 amino acids. DNA of the CDR3: TGTGCCAGTAGTACCGGGGACGGCGACGATGAGCAGTTCTTC. Protein sequence: CASSTGDGDDEQFF.

This clone appeared once. The rearrangement uses TRBV10-2 and TRBJ2-5, with 7 bases that match TRBD2. The V gene's germline CDR1 is WSHSY and CDR2 SAAADI. The V segment lost 5 bases and the J segment 1 base; nucleotides outside the gene matches: 7. The CDR3 is 15 residues long. The CDR3 loop reads CASSPRLAVQETQYF. In DNA, the CDR3 is TGCGCCAGCAGTCCCCGCCTAGCGGTCCAAGAGACCCAGTACTTC.

This rearrangement joins TRBV5-4 to TRBJ2-1; D not certain. This CDR3 contains 13 residues. V lost 1 base to trimming and J lost 0 bases, with 2 bases between them. Germline CDR1 and CDR2: SGHNT and YYREEE (reference sequence). CDR3 bases: TGTGCCAGCAGCTTGAGCTCCTACAATGAGCAGTTCTTC. As protein: CASSLSSYNEQFF.

The chain recombines TRBV30 with TRBJ1-4, with 9 bases fitting TRBD1. The junction had 15 bases not matched to a gene; V was cut back by 0 bases and J by 4 bases. Germline lookup yields CDR1 GTSNPN and CDR2 SVGIG (reference sequence). The CDR3 has 19 residues. The CDR3 is CAWSVSVGTGRFDNEKLFF. DNA for the CDR3: TGTGCCTGGAGTGTTTCGGTGGGGACAGGGCGCTTCGATAATGAAAAACTGTTTTTT.

The chain uses TRBV13 and TRBJ2-5; D remains ambiguous. The V and J ends lost 5 bases and 2 bases respectively, with 12 bases between them. This CDR3 has 14 amino acids. Germline values: CDR1 PRHDT, CDR2 FYEKMQ (reference sequence). The CDR3 is CASSPRTAQETQYF. The CDR3 DNA reads TGTGCCAGCAGCCCGCGGACGGCACAAGAGACCCAGTACTTC.

This clone showed up just once. The CDR3 region has the DNA TGTGCCAGCAGCGTGGACGGATCCTACGAGCAGTACTTC. Protein sequence: CASSVDGSYEQYF. The chain combines TRBV5-4 with TRBJ2-7; D unresolved. The CDR3 length is 13 residues. V shed 4 bases and J shed 1 base, with 9 bases lying between them. The V gene's germline CDR1 is SGHNT and CDR2 YYREEE (reference sequence).

The chain couples TRBV29-1 to TRBJ2-1; TRBD2 agrees at 8 bases. Trimming removed 6 bases from V and 6 bases from J; junction bases left unmatched: 4. Germline CDR1 SQVTM, CDR2 ANQGSEA. This CDR3 is 12 amino acids long. The CDR3 nucleotides are TGCAGCGTCAGCGGGGGTGTCAATGAGCAGTTCTTC. As protein: CSVSGGVNEQFF.

The chain is built from TRBV10-1 and TRBJ2-7; 8 bases are a match to TRBD2. V gave up 3 bases and J gave up 3 bases; unmatched junction bases: 10. This CDR3 spans 16 amino acids. Germline CDR1 WNHNN, CDR2 SYGVQD (reference sequence). This CDR3 is CASSEHRSGSVYEQYF. The CDR3 region has the DNA TGCGCCAGCAGTGAACATCGGAGCGGGAGTGTCTACGAGCAGTACTTC.

The V gene is TRBV2, the J gene TRBJ2-7; D possibly uses TRBD1 or TRBD2 (5 bases each). V lost 3 bases and J 0 bases, leaving 18 bases between the germline ends. The germline gives CDR1 SNHLY, CDR2 FYNNEI. The CDR3 covers 17 residues. The CDR3 DNA sequence: TGTGCCAGCAGTGAGGGGGATGTTGGACGGTTCTCCTACGAGCAGTACTTC. Translated: CASSEGDVGRFSYEQYF.

The V and J genes are TRBV10-2 and TRBJ2-7; no definite D call. The CDR3 is 13 amino acids. The V gene's germline CDR1 is WSHSY and CDR2 SAAADI. V gave up 4 bases and J gave up 2 bases, with 9 bases separating them. CDR3 bases: TGCGCCAGCAGTGCTGACCGAGCCTACGAGCAGTACTTC. Its translation: CASSADRAYEQYF.

The chain uses TRBV14 and TRBJ2-3; weak D call: TRBD2 (5 bases). Germline V gives CDR1 SGHDN, CDR2 FVKESK. The V end was cut by 1 base, the J end by 5 bases, with 10 bases between. This CDR3 is 14 amino acids long. The CDR3 DNA sequence: TGTGCCAGCAGCCAAGTGGTTGCGGGAGATACGCAGTATTTT. Translation: CASSQVVAGDTQYF.

The chain carries TRBV2 and TRBJ2-1; 12 nucleotides line up with TRBD2. The CDR3 sequence is 15 residues long. V trimming: 3 bases; J trimming: 9 bases; junction bases outside the gene matches: 6. CDR1 and CDR2 from the germline V gene are SNHLY and FYNNEI. In nucleotides, the CDR3 is TGTGCCAGCAGTGATCCTAGCGGGGGGGCAGGTGAGCAGTTCTTC. This sequence encodes CASSDPSGGAGEQFF.

The chain joins TRBV6-1 to TRBJ2-7, with D possibly TRBD2 on 5 matching bases. Trimming pared 4 bases from V and 3 bases from J, leaving 13 bases between. This CDR3 is 14 amino acids long. In germline, CDR1 is MNHNS, CDR2 SASEGT. The CDR3 is CASSGQVRDYEQYF. The CDR3 bases are TGTGCCAGCAGTGGCCAGGTACGGGACTACGAGCAGTACTTC.

The V call is TRBV19, the J call TRBJ1-6; no clear D gene. Germline V gives CDR1 LNHDA, CDR2 SQIVND (reference sequence). V was cut by 4 bases and J by 0 bases, with 13 bases left in between. The CDR3 extends over 17 amino acids. Here the CDR3 reads CASSNLFSGSYNSPLHF. In DNA form, the CDR3 reads TGTGCCAGTAGTAATCTCTTTAGTGGCTCCTATAATTCACCCCTCCACTTT.